The 18 T cell receptor beta chains below come from one sample, sequenced in a study of cytomegalovirus exposure and HLA in healthy donors listed by TCRdb under 2017. The library relied on the immunoSEQ multiplex PCR assay. TCRdb holds this immuneACCESS table with in-frame rearrangements only. Some clones are missing; in checked studies, unresolved V genes explain under half, and the rest has no known cause. The sample table lists about 170,000 clones, around nine tenths of them with a count of one. Of the sample, under 4.5% falls within the top ten clones. The specimen sequenced was PBMCs. The receptors originated from a man aged 18 to 30 in good health and CMV-seropositive.

The chain is built from TRBV10-3 and TRBJ1-5, with 7 bases identical to TRBD1. Looked up from germline, CDR1 is ENHRY and CDR2 is SYGVKD. This CDR3 has 13 amino acids. J was trimmed by 4 bases and V by 6 bases; bases with no gene match: 3. The CDR3, as DNA: TGTGCCATCAGGCTGGGACAGAATCAGCCCCAGCATTTT. Its translation is CAIRLGQNQPQHF.

V and J are TRBV25-1 and TRBJ2-3; no reliable D call. The ends were cut back, 3 bases at V and 0 bases at J, with 7 bases in the middle. The CDR3 is made up of 14 amino acids. Germline V CDR1 and CDR2: MGHDK, SYGVNS. The CDR3 coding sequence is TGTGCCAGCAGTGACAGGCCGAGCACAGATACGCAGTATTTT. Translated: CASSDRPSTDTQYF.

This chain joins TRBV6-5 and TRBJ2-1, with 8 bases matching TRBD2. This CDR3 has 14 amino acids. J lost 4 bases, V lost 8 bases, and 7 bases had no gene match. Germline CDR1 MNHEY, CDR2 SVGAGI. The CDR3, as DNA: TGTGCCAGCGGTCGACTAGCGAATTACAATGAGCAGTTCTTC. This translates into CASGRLANYNEQFF.

The V call is TRBV11-1, the J call TRBJ2-7, with 7 bases identical to TRBD2. The ends lost 1 base at V and 3 bases at J; junction bases unmatched: 6. The CDR3 extends over 15 amino acids. CDR1 and CDR2 from the germline V gene are SGHAT and FQDESV (reference sequence). CDR3 protein: CASSLGGAGDYEQYF. DNA of the CDR3: TGTGCCAGCAGCTTAGGAGGGGCGGGGGACTACGAGCAGTACTTC.

In nucleotides, the CDR3 is TGCGCCAGCAGCCAAGCCGGGACTGCGGGACTAGCGGGAGGCTCCTACGAGCAGTACTTC. Encoded protein: CASSQAGTAGLAGGSYEQYF. The chain joins TRBV4-1 to TRBJ2-7, with 15 bases aligning to TRBD2. Per germline, CDR1 MGHRA and CDR2 YSYEKL. The CDR3 runs 20 residues. V dropped 1 base and J dropped 0; count of bases not matched to a gene: 10.

The V call is TRBV5-4, the J call TRBJ2-3, with D possibly TRBD2 on 6 matching bases. Germline CDR1 is SGHNT and CDR2 is YYREEE (reference sequence). With 4 bases removed from V and 5 bases from J, the gap between germline ends came to 14 bases. The CDR3 runs to 14 residues. The CDR3 nucleotides are TGTGCCAGCAGCCTCGGGACTCGGAGAGATACGCAGTATTTT. Translated, it gives CASSLGTRRDTQYF.

The chain uses TRBV7-9 and TRBJ1-1, with 7 bases identical to TRBD1. V shed 0 bases and J 4 bases; nucleotides not matched to a gene: 5. This CDR3 is 15 amino acids long. Germline V gives CDR1 SEHNR, CDR2 FQNEAQ (reference sequence). CDR3 coding DNA: TGTGCCAGCAGCTTAGCAGGGGGCGATTCCACTGAAGCTTTCTTT. Encoded protein: CASSLAGGDSTEAFF.

The genes are TRBV5-1 and TRBJ2-3, with TRBD2 matching over 7 bases. The CDR3 length is 19 residues. V dropped 0 bases and J dropped 0; count of bases not matched to a gene: 13. Germline V CDR1 and CDR2: SGHRS, YFSETQ. The DNA for the CDR3 is TGCGCCAGCAGCTTGGCCTTAGGGACTATCATACCGAGCACAGATACGCAGTATTTT. Translation: CASSLALGTIIPSTDTQYF.

The chain links TRBV11-2 to TRBJ2-7; 7 bases are a match to TRBD1. This CDR3 comprises 13 residues. The ends lost 5 bases at V and 2 bases at J; junction bases unmatched: 3. Germline V CDR1 and CDR2: SGHAT, FQNNGV. In DNA form, the CDR3 reads TGTGCCAGCAGCAAGGGACAGCCCTACGAGCAGTACTTC. It codes for CASSKGQPYEQYF.

This clone has just a few counts. The J gene is TRBJ2-1, the V gene TRBV11-2; 7 positions agree with TRBD1. There are 14 residues in the CDR3. The V segment lost 1 base and the J segment 4 bases; nucleotides outside the gene matches: 1. From germline, CDR1 is SGHAT and CDR2 FQNNGV. The CDR3, as DNA: TGTGCCAGCAGCTTAGCGGGACAGTACAATGAGCAGTTCTTC. Amino acid sequence: CASSLAGQYNEQFF.

V is TRBV7-9 and J is TRBJ1-3; TRBD1 agrees at 8 bases. The length of the CDR3 is 15 residues. The germline V gene has CDR1 SEHNR and CDR2 FQNEAQ (reference sequence). The trim removed 2 bases at V and 2 bases at J, leaving 2 bases unmatched. CDR3 in amino acids: CASSLWTGTGNTIYF. In nucleotides, the CDR3 is TGTGCCAGCAGCTTATGGACAGGGACTGGAAACACCATATATTTT.

This clone ranks as medium-sized. V and J are TRBV6-4 and TRBJ2-2; TRBD1 aligns across 10 bases. The V gene end was trimmed by 6 bases and the J gene end by 3 bases; junction bases not matched to a gene: 4. In germline, CDR1 is MRHNA, CDR2 SNTAGT. The CDR3 contains 15 residues. CDR3 region: CASSSGTGDTGELFF. In DNA form, the CDR3 reads TGTGCCAGCAGCTCCGGGACAGGGGACACCGGGGAGCTGTTTTTT.

The V call is TRBV15, the J call TRBJ1-2, with a weak D call TRBD1 (6 bases). Trimming stripped 0 bases from V and 8 bases from J, with 10 bases between. The CDR3 has 13 residues. Germline CDR1 reads LNHNV; CDR2 reads YYDKDF (reference sequence). Here the CDR3 DNA reads TGTGCCACCAGCAGAGAAAGGGGGAACGGCTACACCTTC. It translates to CATSRERGNGYTF.

V usage is TRBV6-5 and J usage is TRBJ1-5, with D hard to call. Trimming took 0 bases from V and 0 from J, leaving 3 bases between them. Germline V gene lookup returns CDR1 MNHEY and CDR2 SVGAGI. The CDR3 is 14 residues long. DNA for the CDR3: TGTGCCAGCAGTTACTCGGCTAGCAATCAGCCCCAGCATTTT. Its protein product is CASSYSASNQPQHF.

The CDR3 is CASTRTGGFGNQPQHF. In DNA, the CDR3 is TGTGCCAGTACCCGGACAGGGGGCTTTGGCAATCAGCCCCAGCATTTT. This chain joins TRBV19 and TRBJ1-5, with TRBD1 identical over 11 bases. The CDR3 sequence is 16 residues long. The ends lost 7 bases at V and 2 bases at J; junction bases unmatched: 7. Germline V CDR1 and CDR2: LNHDA, SQIVND (reference sequence).

The chain carries TRBV5-1 and TRBJ1-4; possible D gene TRBD1, 6 bases. The CDR3 is made up of 15 amino acids. V was clipped by 4 bases and J by 0 bases, with 10 bases between them. The germline V gene encodes CDR1 SGHRS and CDR2 YFSETQ. The CDR3 bases are TGCGCCAGCAGCCTACAGGGAGCAACTAATGAAAAACTGTTTTTT. This codes for CASSLQGATNEKLFF.

This clone was observed once. One end of the junction varies from germline; a read error may be responsible. Other nucleotide sequences in the sample specify the same CDR3. The chain recombines TRBV27 with TRBJ2-1; the match to TRBD1 covers 10 bases. The germline CDR1 and CDR2 sequences are MNHEY and SMNVEV (reference sequence). The CDR3 runs to 16 residues. CDR3: CASRDHGTGALNEQFF. The CDR3 DNA follows: TGCGCCAGCAGAGATCACGGGACAGGGGCCCTGAATGAGCAGTTCTTC.

This sequence joins TRBV11-3 and TRBJ2-2; D gene uncertain. The length of the CDR3 is 13 residues. V lost 3 bases to trimming and J lost 3 bases, with 5 bases between them. In germline, CDR1 is SGHNT, CDR2 YENEEA. This CDR3 is CASSFLDTGELFF. The CDR3 DNA is TGTGCCAGCAGCTTTCTCGACACCGGGGAGCTGTTTTTT.